The subject of this entry is one T cell receptor beta chain. Its antigen is currently unknown. Every bit of the isolated RNA underwent reverse transcription, so sequencing read expressed TCRB transcripts. Produced via immunoSEQ multiplex PCR; TCRdb's table is partial and in-frame only. The sample lists 110,000 to 150,000 clones; over 8% were seen once. The CDR3 has 15 residues. Germline trimming cut 5 bases from V and 7 bases from J; bases unmatched to any gene: 10. CDR1 and CDR2 (germline): SGHTA, FQGNSA. This sample is drawn from a study of beta chain features in type 1 diabetes. Study results and caveats: HLA effects on TCRB rearrangement stayed unresolved here.

This clonotype was sampled from a woman aged 40-49 years in good health. The chain recombines TRBV7-2 with TRBJ1-5; 8 bases match TRBD1. Input material: central memory CD4+ T cells from blood. CDR3 sequence (DNA): TGTGCCAGCAGCCAGGATGACAGGGGAAGGCAGCCCCAGCATTTT. The encoded protein is CASSQDDRGRQPQHF.